Listed below are T cell receptor beta chains from one sample, sequenced in a study of cytomegalovirus exposure and HLA in healthy donors. TCRdb's copy holds only in-frame clones and misses some; the assay was immunoSEQ multiplex PCR. The repertoire holds more than 95,000 clones, with about four fifths as singletons. The sample consisted of PBMCs. These receptors came from a woman aged 25-40 years in good health and CMV-seronegative. Each CDR3 is given with its conserved first and last residue. Each record gives: D gene, CDR3 length, V gene, clone size, J gene, CDR3 DNA, CDR3 protein. The D gene is left open where the match is weak. A clone size is listed for some rows: how often the clone was seen (once, few, many), or a class if it is expanded.

NA	14	TRBV2	NA	TRBJ2-3	TGTGCCAGCAGTGACTATCGGGCCGGGGGTACGCAGTATTTT	CASSDYRAGGTQYF
NA	14	TRBV6-6	NA	TRBJ1-1	TGTGCCAGCAGTTACAAAGGGGCAGACACTGAAGCTTTCTTT	CASSYKGADTEAFF
TRBD2	15	TRBV5-1	NA	TRBJ2-2	TGCGCCAGCGGCGGGGGGGCAGGAGGGTCCGGGGAGCTGTTTTTT	CASGGGAGGSGELFF
NA	12	TRBV6-6	NA	TRBJ2-7	TGTGCCAGCAGCCGCCCGGACTTCGAGCAGTACTTC	CASSRPDFEQYF
NA	16	TRBV4-2	NA	TRBJ2-1	TGTGCCAGCAGCCAGAATTGGCGGGGGCCCTACAATGAGCAGTTCTTC	CASSQNWRGPYNEQFF
TRBD1	14	TRBV27	NA	TRBJ1-2	TGTGCCAGCAGTCCGACTGGGACAGCCTATGGCTACACCTTC	CASSPTGTAYGYTF
NA	15	TRBV28	NA	TRBJ1-2	TGTGCCAGCAGTAGGGGGGGCAGAGGAATCTATGGCTACACCTTC	CASSRGGRGIYGYTF
TRBD1	13	TRBV6-5	NA	TRBJ2-2	TGTGCCAGCAGTTACGGACAGGGAGGGGAGCTGTTTTTT	CASSYGQGGELFF
TRBD2	15	TRBV5-1	NA	TRBJ2-4	TGCGCCAGCAGCTTGGCGGGGGGGTCGGGAAACATTCAGTACTTC	CASSLAGGSGNIQYF
NA	18	TRBV11-3	once	TRBJ2-3	TGTGCCAGCAGCTTACCCCAAACTAAATTCCCTTCCACAGATACGCAGTATTTT	CASSLPQTKFPSTDTQYF
TRBD1	15	TRBV27	few	TRBJ2-1	TGTGCCAGCAGCCTCGACAGGGACTCCTACAATGAGCAGTTCTTC	CASSLDRDSYNEQFF
NA	14	TRBV27	NA	TRBJ2-7	TGTGCCAGCAGTTTATCCCTTCTAGCGCGCGAGCAGTACTTC	CASSLSLLAREQYF
TRBD1	14	TRBV6-1	few	TRBJ1-1	TGTGCCAGCAAGGTGGGACAGGGGTGGACTGAAGCTTTCTTT	CASKVGQGWTEAFF
TRBD1	14	TRBV18	NA	TRBJ2-7	TGTGCCAGCTCTCCAGACAGGGGCTCCTACGAGCAGTACTTC	CASSPDRGSYEQYF
NA	16	TRBV19	few	TRBJ2-6	TGTGCCAGTAGTATAGAGGCAGGCTCTGGGGCCAACGTCCTGACTTTC	CASSIEAGSGANVLTF
NA	16	TRBV7-2	NA	TRBJ1-1	TGTGCCAGCAGCTTAGTAACAGGGTTATCGCCCACTGAAGCTTTCTTT	CASSLVTGLSPTEAFF
TRBD1	13	TRBV28	NA	TRBJ1-2	TGTGCCAGCAGTCTCAGGACAGGCTATGGCTACACCTTC	CASSLRTGYGYTF
TRBD1	18	TRBV28	NA	TRBJ1-1	TGTGCCAGTGATGAGGTGCGGGACAGGCCTTCCATTGAGGGTGAAGCTTTCTTT	CASDEVRDRPSIEGEAFF
NA	12	TRBV6-1	NA	TRBJ2-7	TGTGCCAGCACCGACAGATTTTACGAGCAGTACTTC	CASTDRFYEQYF
NA	13	TRBV28	NA	TRBJ2-5	TGTGCCAGCAGCCGACAGCTACAAGAGACCCAGTACTTC	CASSRQLQETQYF
NA	13	TRBV5-1	NA	TRBJ1-1	TGCGCCAGCAGCCTGGGGTCGACAGCTGAAGCTTTCTTT	CASSLGSTAEAFF
NA	14	TRBV7-2	NA	TRBJ2-2	TGTGCCAGCAGCTTAGCAACAAACACCGGGGAGCTGTTTTTT	CASSLATNTGELFF
TRBD2	16	TRBV7-2	NA	TRBJ2-2	TGTGCCAGCAGCCTGAATAGCGGGGGGAACACCGGGGAGCTGTTTTTT	CASSLNSGGNTGELFF
NA	15	TRBV18	NA	TRBJ1-1	TGTGCCAGCTCCAGGTCGGGGGGTACGAACACTGAAGCTTTCTTT	CASSRSGGTNTEAFF
TRBD1	16	TRBV9	NA	TRBJ2-5	TGTGCCAGCAGCCCGATGGACAGGGGGCAGTACGAGACCCAGTACTTC	CASSPMDRGQYETQYF
TRBD1	15	TRBV28	NA	TRBJ1-4	TGTGCCAGCAGTCCCTCGACAGGGGGGAGTGAAAAACTGTTTTTT	CASSPSTGGSEKLFF
NA	17	TRBV14	once	TRBJ2-2	TGTGCCAGCAGCCAAGATGTGTGGCAGCGGAACACCGGGGAGCTGTTTTTT	CASSQDVWQRNTGELFF
TRBD1	16	TRBV28	NA	TRBJ2-1	TGTGCCAGCAGTTTACGGGGTGGGACAGTGGAAAATGAGCAGTTCTTC	CASSLRGGTVENEQFF
TRBD1	17	TRBV28	few	TRBJ2-2	TGTGCCAGCAGTTTCCTAGTCGGGACAGTTAGGACCGGGGAGCTGTTTTTT	CASSFLVGTVRTGELFF
NA	12	TRBV30	NA	TRBJ1-1	TGTGCCTGGACTGCCGGGAACACTGAAGCTTTCTTT	CAWTAGNTEAFF
NA	14	TRBV4-1	once	TRBJ2-3	TGCGCCAGCAGCCACCAGACAGTCACAGATACGCAGTATTTT	CASSHQTVTDTQYF
NA	14	TRBV5-1	NA	TRBJ2-7	TGCGCCAGCAGTCCCGGGACATACTCCTACGAGCAGTACTTC	CASSPGTYSYEQYF
TRBD2	15	TRBV5-6	few	TRBJ2-1	TGTGCCAGCAGCTTGGGAAGGACTAGTAACAATGAGCAGTTCTTC	CASSLGRTSNNEQFF
TRBD1	15	TRBV30	NA	TRBJ1-2	TGTGCTGCCATGACCGGGACAGGGAGGTCCGGGGGCTACACCTTC	CAAMTGTGRSGGYTF
TRBD1	15	TRBV6-1	NA	TRBJ2-4	TGTGCCAGCAGTGCCACGACAGGGTCAAAAAACATTCAGTACTTC	CASSATTGSKNIQYF
TRBD2	16	TRBV7-9	once	TRBJ2-7	TGTGCCAGCAGCTTTGGGCTAGCGGGAGTTCAGTACGAGCAGTACTTC	CASSFGLAGVQYEQYF
NA	13	TRBV6-1	NA	TRBJ2-5	TGTGCCAGTAGGGGGGGGTTGGGCGAGACCCAGTACTTC	CASRGGLGETQYF
NA	13	TRBV6-5	NA	TRBJ2-1	TGTGCCAGCGGTCTATCGGGATTGTATGAGCAGTTCTTC	CASGLSGLYEQFF
NA	15	TRBV4-1	NA	TRBJ2-7	TGCGCCAGCAGCCGGGCCGCGGGTCAAACCTACGAGCAGTACTTC	CASSRAAGQTYEQYF
TRBD2	14	TRBV19	NA	TRBJ2-1	TGTGCCAGTAGGATAGCGGGAGGGCCAAATGAGCAGTTCTTC	CASRIAGGPNEQFF
TRBD2	16	TRBV27	NA	TRBJ2-5	TGTGCCAGCAGTTTGGTTGGACTAGCGGGAGTAGAGACCCAGTACTTC	CASSLVGLAGVETQYF
NA	14	TRBV11-2	NA	TRBJ1-5	TGTGCCAGCAGCTTAGTGGGGCGGAATCAGCCCCAGCATTTT	CASSLVGRNQPQHF
TRBD1	15	TRBV18	NA	TRBJ2-7	TGTGCCAGCTCACAGTCGGGGACAGCCTCCTACGAGCAGTACTTC	CASSQSGTASYEQYF
TRBD1	14	TRBV13	NA	TRBJ2-7	TGTGCCAGCAGCTGGGACAGTCGAATCTACGAGCAGTACTTC	CASSWDSRIYEQYF
TRBD1	14	TRBV19	NA	TRBJ2-5	TGTGCCAGTAGGCCGCCGGGACAGCAAGAGACCCAGTACTTC	CASRPPGQQETQYF
NA	16	TRBV9	NA	TRBJ1-2	TGTGCCAGCAGCGTAGAGGTTTCGGCAGGCCACTATGGCTACACCTTC	CASSVEVSAGHYGYTF
TRBD1	17	TRBV6-1	NA	TRBJ2-7	TGTGCCAGCAGTGGCCCGAGGCAGGGACAGGCACATCACGAGCAGTACTTC	CASSGPRQGQAHHEQYF
NA	16	TRBV5-1	NA	TRBJ2-5	TGCGCCAGCAGCTTGGATGGCCGGGGAGCCCAAGAGACCCAGTACTTC	CASSLDGRGAQETQYF
NA	15	TRBV5-1	NA	TRBJ2-5	TGCGCCAGCAGCTTGGCAGGGCCGAACCAAGAGACCCAGTACTTC	CASSLAGPNQETQYF
TRBD1	15	TRBV6-5	NA	TRBJ2-7	TGTGCCAGCAGTTACTCTGGACAGGGATCCTACGAGCAGTACTTC	CASSYSGQGSYEQYF
NA	16	TRBV28	NA	TRBJ1-5	TGTGCCAGCAGTCCCACCACCGGGAGGAGCAATCAGCCCCAGCATTTT	CASSPTTGRSNQPQHF
NA	15	TRBV21-1	NA	TRBJ1-2	TGTGCCAGCAGCAAGACGGCGGGGCTTGAAAGAGGCTACACCTTC	CASSKTAGLERGYTF